This TCR beta chain was identified during a study of blood T cell repertoires in COVID-19. Study context: From T cells, B-cell-depleted T cells, or PBMCs came the material, which was cDNA or gDNA.

Per the study methods: Estimation of nucleated cell counts was performed using reference gene primer amplification. Produced via immunoSEQ multiplex PCR; TCRdb's table is partial and in-frame only. That table furnishes V, J and clone size, whereas the DNA furnished D and trimming. The table has about 260,000 clones, around 89% seen once. This CDR3 region has 15 residues. Germline loops: CDR1 SGDLS, CDR2 YYNGEE. V was pared by 3 bases and J by 3 bases, with 7 bases of the junction left unmatched. This clonotype was sampled from a man aged 55 to 70 who had recovered from COVID-19. The source material was peripheral blood. The genes are TRBV9 and TRBJ2-5, with 8 bases that match TRBD2. The CDR3 sequence is CASSAQRGRKETQYF. In DNA, the CDR3 is TGTGCCAGCAGCGCCCAGCGGGGGCGGAAAGAGACCCAGTACTTC.